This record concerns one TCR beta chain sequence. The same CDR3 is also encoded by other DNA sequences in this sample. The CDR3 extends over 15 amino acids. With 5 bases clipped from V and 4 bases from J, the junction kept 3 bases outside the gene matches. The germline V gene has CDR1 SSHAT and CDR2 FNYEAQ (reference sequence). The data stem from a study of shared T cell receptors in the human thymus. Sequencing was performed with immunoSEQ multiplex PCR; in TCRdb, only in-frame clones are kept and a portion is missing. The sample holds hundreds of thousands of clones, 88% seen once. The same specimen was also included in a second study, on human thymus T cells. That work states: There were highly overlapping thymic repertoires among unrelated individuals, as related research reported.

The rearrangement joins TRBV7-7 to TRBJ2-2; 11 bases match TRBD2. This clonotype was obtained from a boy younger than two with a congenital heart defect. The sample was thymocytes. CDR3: CASSLSGRGTGELFF. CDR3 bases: TGTGCCAGCAGCCTTAGCGGGAGGGGCACCGGGGAGCTGTTTTTT.